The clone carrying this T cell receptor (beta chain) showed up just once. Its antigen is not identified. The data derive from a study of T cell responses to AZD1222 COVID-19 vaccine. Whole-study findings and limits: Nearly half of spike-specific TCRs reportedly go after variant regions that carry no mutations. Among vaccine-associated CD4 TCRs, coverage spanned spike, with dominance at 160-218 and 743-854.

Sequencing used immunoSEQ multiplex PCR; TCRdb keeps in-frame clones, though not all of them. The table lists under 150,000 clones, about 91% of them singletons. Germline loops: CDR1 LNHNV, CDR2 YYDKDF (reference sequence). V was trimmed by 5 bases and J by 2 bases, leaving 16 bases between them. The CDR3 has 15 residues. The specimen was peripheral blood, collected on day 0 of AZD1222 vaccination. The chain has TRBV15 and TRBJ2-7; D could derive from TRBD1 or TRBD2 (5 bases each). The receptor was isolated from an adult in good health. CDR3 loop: CATSGRDGGPYEQYF. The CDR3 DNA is TGTGCCACCAGCGGCCGGGACGGTGGGCCCTACGAGCAGTACTTC.